This T cell receptor (beta chain) appears in the sequencing data of a study of CD8+ T cells in alopecia areata. Study as a whole: Oral tofacitinib (5 to 10 mg twice daily) was administered to treated patients. The study, taken as a whole, reports: Resident alphabeta T-cell populations of normal skin are likewise subject to sequencing in scalp samples. Many expanded lesional clones persisted in scalp and blood during tofacitinib.

TCR sequencing used cDNA made by reverse transcription of extracted RNA. The table came from immunoSEQ multiplex PCR; TCRdb's copy has only in-frame clones and leaves some out. The sample has around 150,000 clones, 60% to 75% seen once; the top ten hold about 14%. Documented treatment: oral pan-JAK inhibitor, 5-10 mg twice daily. Starting from PBMCs, sorting isolated CD4+ and CD8+ T cells. As regards this clone: Antigen specificity is unknown.

Germline CDR1 and CDR2: MNHEY and SMNVEV (reference sequence). The CDR3 contains 15 residues. Trimming removed 9 bases from V and 3 bases from J, with 18 bases in between. Sequences were derived from CD4+ T cells sorted from blood, sampled at week 24, from a patient treated with tofacitinib. The V gene is TRBV27, the J gene TRBJ1-5; no reliable D call. This receptor was identified in a human donor with alopecia areata. CDR3 in DNA: TGTGCCAGACGGGAGACCCATCCCCCCAATCAGCCCCAGCATTTT. Translated: CARRETHPPNQPQHF.